One sample yielded the 11 T cell receptor beta chains listed below, sequenced in a study of cytomegalovirus exposure and HLA in healthy donors (TCRdb year 2017). Library generation was performed with the immunoSEQ multiplex PCR assay. A mixture of 60 forward primers for TCR Vbeta segments and 13 reverse primers for TCR Jbeta segments was used in the multiplex PCR. This is the immuneACCESS table as TCRdb keeps it, with only in-frame sequences that have V and J called. A part of the clones is gone; compared with another copy, unresolved V genes explain less than half, and the rest is unexplained. The sample records roughly 110,000 clones, 65% to 75% of which are singletons. Over 4% of the sample belongs to the ten largest clones. What was sequenced was PBMCs. The receptors derive from a young man in good health and CMV-seropositive.

This chain connects TRBV7-9 to TRBJ1-2; TRBD1 matches 7 bases. Germline CDR1 is SEHNR and CDR2 is FQNEAQ (reference sequence). This CDR3 spans 15 amino acids. V lost 5 bases, J lost 5 bases, and 11 bases stayed unmatched. In DNA, the CDR3 is TGTGCCAGCAGCCCTACCGATGACAGGGTGTATGGCTACACCTTC. Amino acids: CASSPTDDRVYGYTF.

V usage is TRBV4-2 and J usage is TRBJ2-4; D not resolved. V was trimmed by 1 base and J by 0 bases, leaving 10 bases between them. CDR1 LGHNA and CDR2 YNFKEQ come from the germline V gene. The CDR3 is 16 amino acids. The CDR3 protein is CASSQASPLAKNIQYF. The CDR3 coding sequence is TGTGCCAGCAGCCAAGCGAGCCCCCTAGCCAAAAACATTCAGTACTTC.

The chain joins TRBV4-2 to TRBJ2-7, with 9 bases fitting TRBD1. This CDR3 contains 15 residues. The V gene end was trimmed by 3 bases and the J gene end by 5 bases; junction bases not matched to a gene: 8. Per germline, CDR1 LGHNA and CDR2 YNFKEQ. The CDR3 sequence is CASSQVQGARDEQYF. The CDR3 DNA follows: TGTGCCAGCAGCCAGGTACAGGGGGCGCGAGACGAGCAGTACTTC.

The chain has TRBV28 and TRBJ2-3; a possible D gene is TRBD1 (6 bases). Germline values: CDR1 MDHEN, CDR2 SYDVKM. This CDR3 is 15 amino acids long. V shed 7 bases and J shed 0 bases, with 14 bases lying between them. CDR3 DNA sequence: TGTGCCAGCACCCTAGGGGGTTCTAGCACAGATACGCAGTATTTT. This gives the protein CASTLGGSSTDTQYF.

The chain employs TRBV9 and TRBJ2-6; the match to TRBD1 covers 7 bases. V was clipped by 0 bases and J by 4 bases; unmatched bases: 4. The germline V gene encodes CDR1 SGDLS and CDR2 YYNGEE. The CDR3 is 16 residues long. Here the CDR3 reads CASSVEGAVGANVLTF. Here the CDR3 DNA reads TGTGCCAGCAGCGTAGAGGGGGCGGTGGGGGCCAACGTCCTGACTTTC.

The V call is TRBV2, the J call TRBJ2-3; weak D call: TRBD2 (6 bases). The CDR3 extends over 15 amino acids. The V end was cut by 10 bases, the J end by 4 bases, with 21 bases between. Germline values: CDR1 SNHLY, CDR2 FYNNEI. The DNA for the CDR3 is TGTGCCATTCGGTCTCTAGCGAGAGTACCAGATACGCAGTATTTT. Protein: CAIRSLARVPDTQYF.

The V and J genes are TRBV5-6 and TRBJ2-3; weak D call: TRBD2 (5 bases). V lost 3 bases, J lost 3 bases, and 14 bases lay in between. Germline V gives CDR1 SGHDT, CDR2 YYEEEE. This CDR3 has 15 amino acids. The CDR3: CASSSGGGSTDTQYF. The CDR3 DNA is TGTGCCAGCAGCTCGGGTGGCGGGTCGACAGATACGCAGTATTTT.

The V gene is TRBV11-2, the J gene TRBJ2-7; D may be TRBD2 (7 bases). The CDR3 extends over 15 amino acids. Germline V gene lookup returns CDR1 SGHAT and CDR2 FQNNGV. V lost 7 bases and J 6 bases, leaving 22 bases between the germline ends. Written as DNA, the CDR3 is TGTGCCAGCAACGTTTGGAGGGGGGGTCCGCGCGAGCAGTACTTC. This codes for CASNVWRGGPREQYF.

The V call is TRBV5-1, the J call TRBJ2-5; tentatively, D is TRBD2 (5 bases). V shed 4 bases and J shed 2 bases, with 18 bases lying between them. This CDR3 contains 16 residues. Germline CDR1 reads SGHRS; CDR2 reads YFSETQ. The CDR3 coding sequence is TGCGCCAGCAGCCTAGCTTTGCAGGACGGGCAAGAGACCCAGTACTTC. Protein sequence: CASSLALQDGQETQYF. The full variable domain, its missing parts supplied by reference TRBV5-1 and TRBJ2-5, is KAGVTQTPRYLIKTRGQQVTLSCSPISGHRSVSWYQQTPGQGLQFLFEYFSETQRNKGNFPGRFSGRQFSNSRSEMNVSTLELGDSALYLCASSLALQDGQETQYFGPGTRLLVL.

This clone was recorded a few times. The chain links TRBV5-6 to TRBJ2-2; TRBD1 aligns across 7 bases. Trimming at V came to 4 bases and at J to 6 bases, leaving 3 bases not matched to a gene. There are 13 residues in the CDR3. Germline CDR1 is SGHDT and CDR2 is YYEEEE. In DNA form, the CDR3 reads TGTGCCAGCAGCCTCGACAGGGCCGGGGAGCTGTTTTTT. Its translation: CASSLDRAGELFF. The full variable domain, completed using reference TRBV5-6 and TRBJ2-2, is DAGVTQSPTHLIKTRGQQVTLRCSPKSGHDTVSWYQQALGQGPQFIFQYYEEEERQRGNFPDRFSGHQFPNYSSELNVNALLLGDSALYLCASSLDRAGELFFGEGSRLTVL.

The chain joins TRBV9 to TRBJ1-3; D uncertain. Per the germline V gene, CDR1 is SGDLS and CDR2 is YYNGEE. Trimming took off 0 bases at V and 0 bases at J, with 13 bases between the two ends. The CDR3 is 17 amino acids. Written as DNA, the CDR3 is TGTGCCAGCAGCGTAGGAAACCTACTGAGCTCTGGAAACACCATATATTTT. Translated: CASSVGNLLSSGNTIYF.